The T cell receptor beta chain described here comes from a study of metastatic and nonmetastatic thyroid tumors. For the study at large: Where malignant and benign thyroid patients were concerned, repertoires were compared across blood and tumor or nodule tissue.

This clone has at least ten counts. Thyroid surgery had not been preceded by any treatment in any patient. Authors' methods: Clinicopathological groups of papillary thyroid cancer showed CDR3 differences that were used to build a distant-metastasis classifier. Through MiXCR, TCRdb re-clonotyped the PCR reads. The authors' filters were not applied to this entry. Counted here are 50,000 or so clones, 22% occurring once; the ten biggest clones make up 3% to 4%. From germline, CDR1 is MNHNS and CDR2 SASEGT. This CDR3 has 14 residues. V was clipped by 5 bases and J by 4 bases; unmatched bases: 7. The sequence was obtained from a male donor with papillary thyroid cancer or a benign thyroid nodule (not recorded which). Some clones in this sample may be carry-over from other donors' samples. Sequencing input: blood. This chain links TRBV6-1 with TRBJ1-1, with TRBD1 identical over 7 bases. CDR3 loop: CASSFDRAGTEAFF. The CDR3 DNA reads TGTGCCAGCAGTTTTGACAGGGCAGGCACTGAAGCTTTCTTT.